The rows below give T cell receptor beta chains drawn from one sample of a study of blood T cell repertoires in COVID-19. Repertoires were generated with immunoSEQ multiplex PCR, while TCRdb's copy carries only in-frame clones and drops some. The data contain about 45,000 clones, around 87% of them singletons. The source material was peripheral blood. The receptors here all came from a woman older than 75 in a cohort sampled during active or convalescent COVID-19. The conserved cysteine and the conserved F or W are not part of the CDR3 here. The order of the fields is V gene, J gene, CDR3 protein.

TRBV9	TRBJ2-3	ASTGTATDTQY
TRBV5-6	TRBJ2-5	ASTRTGRQETQY
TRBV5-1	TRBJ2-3	ASSLMAESTDTQY
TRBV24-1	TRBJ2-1	ATSGWQGATTYNEQF
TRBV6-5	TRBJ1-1	ASSYLGQGNTEAF
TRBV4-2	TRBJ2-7	ASSRPGQTILEQY
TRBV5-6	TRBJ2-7	ASSFRGGPSYEQY
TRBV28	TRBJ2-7	ASSLSLSGRNHYEQY
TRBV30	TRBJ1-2	AWGWGEPGYT
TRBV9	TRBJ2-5	ASSVGRTGGTQY
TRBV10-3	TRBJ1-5	AISEGDSPNQPQH
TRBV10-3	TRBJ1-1	AISDGQRGTEAF
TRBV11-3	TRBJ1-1	ASSLLMNTEAF